This is a list of T cell receptor beta chains from one sample in a study of vaccination and CD4 T cells after COVID-19. These receptors have no known antigen. A single record per CDR3 protein comes from TCRdb applying MiXCR to the PCR reads. The profile shows about 11,000 distinct CDR3 sequences, 65% to 80% of them singletons. Input material: CD4+ T cells from blood, cultured in vitro. The receptors here all came from a human donor who had recovered from COVID-19. Each CDR3 is given without its conserved first and last residue. Each record gives: V gene, CDR3 length, CDR3 protein.

>TRBV20-1|12
SARLAGGSYEQY
>TRBV7-8|13
ASSSADRWNTEAF
>TRBV28|13
ASSGATAYNSPLH
>TRBV7-7|11
ASSSDYTGELF
>TRBV29-1|9
SGTQSYEQY
>TRBV7-8|13
ASSGLPNVQETQY
>TRBV6-1|7
ASGQPQH
>TRBV29-1|11
SVRPTANQPQH
>TRBV24-1|10
ATSGPNTEAF
>TRBV27|11
ASSSRQGETQY
>TRBV20-1|12
SALAGSSTDTQY
>TRBV6-2/TRBV6-3|12
ASSYSSWTQPQH
>TRBV20-1|12
SAPLWGTTDTQY
>TRBV6-5|12
ASSYSAENTEAF
>TRBV20-1|13
SAREGGAGNQPQH
>TRBV28|12
ASSLSGGKDEQY
>TRBV20-1|10
SARAPNTEAF
>TRBV7-2|11
ASSFLNRETQY